A selection of T cell receptor beta chains follows, all from one sample in a study of cytomegalovirus exposure and HLA in healthy donors. The assay was immunoSEQ multiplex PCR, and TCRdb's table has in-frame clones only and misses some. The sample holds about 98,000 clones; around 70% are singletons and the top ten take less than 1.5%. Sequencing was done on a sample of PBMCs. The origin of the receptors is a female donor in good health and CMV-seronegative. The conserved cysteine and the conserved F or W are not part of the CDR3 here. A D gene is named only where the DNA matches it firmly.

v_gene: TRBV7-2
d_gene: NA
CDR3aa: ASSTTLAARTDTQY

v_gene: TRBV2
d_gene: TRBD1
CDR3aa: ASSDRTGTYNEQF

v_gene: TRBV11-2
d_gene: NA
CDR3aa: ASSLESGMQYEQY

v_gene: TRBV10-3
d_gene: TRBD1
CDR3aa: AISGPQGRTYEQY

v_gene: TRBV5-1
d_gene: TRBD2
CDR3aa: ASSYSGGPNNEQF

v_gene: TRBV13
d_gene: TRBD2
CDR3aa: ASSPRGGDWGYNEQF

v_gene: TRBV4-3
d_gene: TRBD1
CDR3aa: ASSQGWTGYFYEQY

v_gene: TRBV6-1
d_gene: NA
CDR3aa: ASSEAQVRTEAF

v_gene: TRBV10-3
d_gene: NA
CDR3aa: AIMDYTGELF

v_gene: TRBV2
d_gene: NA
CDR3aa: ASSVAGLRYT